This TCR beta chain is from a study of tissue T cells after allogeneic stem cell transplantation. Overall study results and limits: Blood and spleen captured only part of the tissue TCR repertoire.

On this clone itself: Its antigen is currently unknown. Gene names refer to mouse genes. Read data end 1 residue before the CDR3 end; the end is taken from the germline J gene.

The sample's time point: mouse harvest day 7 after allogeneic transplant. The graft held 10^6 splenic CD5+ T cells and 10^7 T-cell-depleted bone marrow cells. B6 (H2b) cells into BALB/c (H2d) mice; tissues taken at day 7 or 14. The junction had 4 bases not matched to a gene; V was cut back by 3 bases and J by 8 bases. Germline V lookup: CDR1 KGHPV, CDR2 FQNQEV (reference sequence). The CDR3 runs to 14 residues. Clones were sequenced by immunoSEQ multiplex PCR, and TCRdb holds only the in-frame ones, with some missing. The table has 8,500 to 10,000 clones, around half seen once. The source is a female BALB/c mouse given C57BL/6 T cells with graft-versus-host disease after an allogeneic hematopoietic cell transplant. The genes are TRBV26 and TRBJ2-1; 10 nucleotides agree with TRBD1. Sequencing was done on a sample of gut tissue. The CDR3 bases that were read are TGTGCCAGCAGTCTCCGGGACAGGGGCACTGAGCAGTTC. Translation: CASSLRDRGTEQF. Given in full, the CDR3 is CASSLRDRGTEQFF.